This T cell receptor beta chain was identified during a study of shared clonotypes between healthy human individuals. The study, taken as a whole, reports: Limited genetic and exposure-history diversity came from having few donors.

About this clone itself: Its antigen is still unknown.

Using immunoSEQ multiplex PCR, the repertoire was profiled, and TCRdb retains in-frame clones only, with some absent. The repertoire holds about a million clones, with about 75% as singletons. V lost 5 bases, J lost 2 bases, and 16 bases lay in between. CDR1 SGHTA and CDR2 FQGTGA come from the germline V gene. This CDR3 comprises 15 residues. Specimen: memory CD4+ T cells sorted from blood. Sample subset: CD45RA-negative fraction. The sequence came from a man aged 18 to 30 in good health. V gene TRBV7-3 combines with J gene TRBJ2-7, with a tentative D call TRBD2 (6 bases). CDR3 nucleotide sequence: TGTGCCAGCAGCCTAGGCGACGGGAGAGCCTACGAGCAGTACTTC. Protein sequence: CASSLGDGRAYEQYF.